Detailed here is one TCR beta chain. Antigen unknown. cDNA libraries for TRB were generated by 5' RACE incorporating UMI labels. TCRdb re-called the 5' RACE reads and shows each CDR3 protein once, DNA omitted. This sample's table reports some 150,000 distinct CDR3 sequences. This entry belongs to a study of CXCR3-negative and CXCR3-positive naive CD8 T cells. Regarding the study as a whole: Compared with CXCR3-negative naive cells, CXCR3-positive naive cells showed more hydrophobic TRB CDR3s.

This CDR3 spans 14 amino acids. The V gene's germline CDR1 is SGHAT and CDR2 FQNNGV. Sequencing was performed on naive CXCR3+ CD8+ T cells from blood. Specified subset: CD45RO-CCR7+CD27+CD95- naive CD8+ T cells expressing CXCR3 (TNR3+). This chain links TRBV11-2 with TRBJ1-2. The clonotype comes from a human donor in good health. Some clones in this sample may be carry-over from other donors' samples. CDR3 amino acids: CASSLIGQAYGYTF.